The sequence of this TCR beta chain was determined in a study of blood T cells in healthy people across ages. Study summary: About one barcoded beta molecule per two T cells came from capture by template switching. Study outcomes and limitations: Long-lived donors had more naive CD4+ cells and higher diversity than aged donors.

Through a sample-barcoded 5' primer and a J-beta primer mix, a second PCR was run for about 6 to 11 cycles. TCRdb independently ran MiXCR on the 5' RACE reads; one entry per CDR3 protein. The table lists 1.2 million to 1.5 million distinct CDR3 sequences, approximately 60% of them singletons, with 5% to 7% in the top ten. With V trimmed by 1 base and J by 5 bases, 4 bases remained unmatched. The CDR3 is made up of 14 amino acids. Germline-derived CDR1 and CDR2 are LGHNA and YNFKEQ. Notes on this clonotype: Its antigen is undetermined.

This sequence originates from a man between 18 and 29 years old in good health. Sequenced input: blood. This rearrangement joins TRBV4-2 to TRBJ2-5; the match to TRBD2 covers 7 bases. CDR3 DNA sequence: TGTGCCAGCAGCCAAGCTAGCGGCGCGGAGACCCAGTACTTC. It codes for CASSQASGAETQYF.